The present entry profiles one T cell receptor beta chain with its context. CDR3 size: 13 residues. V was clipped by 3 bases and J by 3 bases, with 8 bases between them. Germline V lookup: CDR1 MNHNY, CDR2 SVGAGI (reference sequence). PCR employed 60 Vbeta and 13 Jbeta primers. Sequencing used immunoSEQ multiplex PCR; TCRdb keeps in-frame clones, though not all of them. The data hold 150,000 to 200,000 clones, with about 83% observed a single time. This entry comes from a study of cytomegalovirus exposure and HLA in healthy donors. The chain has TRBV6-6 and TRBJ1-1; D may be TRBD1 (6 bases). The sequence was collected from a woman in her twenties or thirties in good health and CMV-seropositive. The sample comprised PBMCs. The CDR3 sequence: CASSYQGYTEAFF. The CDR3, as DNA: TGTGCCAGCAGTTATCAGGGGTACACTGAAGCTTTCTTT.